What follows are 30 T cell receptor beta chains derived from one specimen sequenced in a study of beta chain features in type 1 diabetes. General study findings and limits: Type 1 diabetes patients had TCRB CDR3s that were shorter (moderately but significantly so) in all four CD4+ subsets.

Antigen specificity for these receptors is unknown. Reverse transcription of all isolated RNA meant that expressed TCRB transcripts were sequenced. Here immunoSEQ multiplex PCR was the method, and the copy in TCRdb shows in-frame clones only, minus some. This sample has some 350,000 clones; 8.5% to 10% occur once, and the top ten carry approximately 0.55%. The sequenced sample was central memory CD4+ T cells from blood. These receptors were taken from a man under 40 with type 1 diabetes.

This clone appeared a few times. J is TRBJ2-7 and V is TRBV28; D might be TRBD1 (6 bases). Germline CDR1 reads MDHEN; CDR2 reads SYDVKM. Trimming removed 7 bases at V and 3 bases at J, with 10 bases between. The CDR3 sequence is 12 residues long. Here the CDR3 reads CASTTGLYEQYF. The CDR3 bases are TGTGCCAGCACAACAGGGCTCTACGAGCAGTACTTC.

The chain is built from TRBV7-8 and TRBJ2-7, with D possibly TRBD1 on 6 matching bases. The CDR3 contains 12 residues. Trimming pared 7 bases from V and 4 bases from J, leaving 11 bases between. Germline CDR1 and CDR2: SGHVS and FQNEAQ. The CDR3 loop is CASNNREYEQYF. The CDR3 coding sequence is TGTGCCAGCAACAACAGGGAGTACGAGCAGTACTTC.

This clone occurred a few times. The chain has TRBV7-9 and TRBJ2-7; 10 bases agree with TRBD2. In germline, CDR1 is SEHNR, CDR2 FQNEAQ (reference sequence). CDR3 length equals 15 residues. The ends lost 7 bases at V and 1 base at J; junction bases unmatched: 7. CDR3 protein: CASTYGLAASYEQYF. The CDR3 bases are TGTGCCAGCACCTACGGACTAGCGGCATCCTACGAGCAGTACTTC.

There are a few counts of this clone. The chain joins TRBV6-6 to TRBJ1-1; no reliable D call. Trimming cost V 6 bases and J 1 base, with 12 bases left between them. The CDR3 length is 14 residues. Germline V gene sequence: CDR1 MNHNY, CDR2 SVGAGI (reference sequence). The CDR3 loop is CASRVSLANTEAFF. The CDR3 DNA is TGTGCCAGCAGGGTATCTTTGGCGAACACTGAAGCTTTCTTT.

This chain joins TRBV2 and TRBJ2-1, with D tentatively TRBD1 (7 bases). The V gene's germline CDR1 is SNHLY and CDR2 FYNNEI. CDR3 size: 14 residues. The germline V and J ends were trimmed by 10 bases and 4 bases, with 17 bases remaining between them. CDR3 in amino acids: CATEWTGGYNEQFF. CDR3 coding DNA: TGTGCCACCGAATGGACAGGAGGGTACAATGAGCAGTTCTTC. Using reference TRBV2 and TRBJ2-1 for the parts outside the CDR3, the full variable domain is EPEVTQTPSHQVTQMGQEVILRCVPISNHLYFYWYRQILGQKVEFLVSFYNNEISEKSEIFDDQFSVERPDGSNFTLKIRSTKLEDSAMYFCATEWTGGYNEQFFGPGTRLTVL.

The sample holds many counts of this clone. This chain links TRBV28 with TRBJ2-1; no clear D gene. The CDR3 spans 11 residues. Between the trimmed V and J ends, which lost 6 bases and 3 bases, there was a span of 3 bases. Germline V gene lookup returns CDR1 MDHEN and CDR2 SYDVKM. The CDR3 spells CASRLYNEQFF. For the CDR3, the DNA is TGTGCCAGCAGGCTCTACAATGAGCAGTTCTTC.

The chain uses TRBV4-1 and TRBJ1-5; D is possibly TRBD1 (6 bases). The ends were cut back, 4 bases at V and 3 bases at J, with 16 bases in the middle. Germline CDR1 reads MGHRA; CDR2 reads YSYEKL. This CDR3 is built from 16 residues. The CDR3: CASSRSRTENNQPQHF. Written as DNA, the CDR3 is TGCGCCAGCAGCCGCTCAAGGACAGAGAACAATCAGCCCCAGCATTTT.

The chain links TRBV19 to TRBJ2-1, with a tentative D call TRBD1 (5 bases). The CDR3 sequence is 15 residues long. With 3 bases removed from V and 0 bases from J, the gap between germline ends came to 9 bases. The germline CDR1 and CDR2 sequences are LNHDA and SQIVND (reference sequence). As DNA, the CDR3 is TGTGCCAGTAGTATTTCAGGGTACTCCTACAATGAGCAGTTCTTC. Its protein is CASSISGYSYNEQFF.

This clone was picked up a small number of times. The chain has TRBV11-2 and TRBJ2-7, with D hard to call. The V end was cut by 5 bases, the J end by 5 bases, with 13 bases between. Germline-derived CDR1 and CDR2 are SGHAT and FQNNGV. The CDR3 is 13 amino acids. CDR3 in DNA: TGTGCCAGCAGCCTGTTACGTAAGGACGAGCAGTACTTC. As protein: CASSLLRKDEQYF.

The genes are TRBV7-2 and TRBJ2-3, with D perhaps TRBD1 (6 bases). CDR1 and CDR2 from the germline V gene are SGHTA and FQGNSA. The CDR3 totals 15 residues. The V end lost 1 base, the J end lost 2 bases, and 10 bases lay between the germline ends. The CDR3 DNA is TGTGCCAGCAGCTTAGAACAGGGATTCACAGATACGCAGTATTTT. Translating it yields CASSLEQGFTDTQYF.

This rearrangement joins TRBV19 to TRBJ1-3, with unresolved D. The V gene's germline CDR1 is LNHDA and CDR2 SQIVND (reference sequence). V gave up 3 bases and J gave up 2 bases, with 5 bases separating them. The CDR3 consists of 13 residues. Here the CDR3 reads CASSMLAGNTIYF. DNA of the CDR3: TGTGCCAGTAGTATGTTGGCTGGAAACACCATATATTTT.

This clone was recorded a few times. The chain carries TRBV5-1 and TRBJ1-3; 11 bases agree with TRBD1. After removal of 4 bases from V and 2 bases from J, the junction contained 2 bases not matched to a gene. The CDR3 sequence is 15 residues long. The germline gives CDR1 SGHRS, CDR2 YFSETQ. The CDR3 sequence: CASSPGQGAGNTIYF. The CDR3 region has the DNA TGCGCCAGCAGCCCGGGACAGGGGGCTGGAAACACCATATATTTT.

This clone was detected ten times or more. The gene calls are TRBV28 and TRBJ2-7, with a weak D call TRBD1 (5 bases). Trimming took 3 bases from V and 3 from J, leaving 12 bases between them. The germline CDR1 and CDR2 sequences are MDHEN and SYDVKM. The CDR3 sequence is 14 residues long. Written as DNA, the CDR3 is TGTGCCAGCAGTTTCCAGGGTTACGGCTACGAGCAGTACTTC. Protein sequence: CASSFQGYGYEQYF.

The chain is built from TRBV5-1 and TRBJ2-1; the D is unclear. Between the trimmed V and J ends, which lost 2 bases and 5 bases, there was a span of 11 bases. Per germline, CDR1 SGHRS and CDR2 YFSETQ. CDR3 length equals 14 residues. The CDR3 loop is CASSLQTDDNEQFF. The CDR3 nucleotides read TGCGCCAGCAGCTTACAGACGGACGACAATGAGCAGTTCTTC.

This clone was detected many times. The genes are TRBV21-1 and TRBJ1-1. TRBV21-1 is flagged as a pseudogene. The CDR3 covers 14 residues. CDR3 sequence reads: CASSLYIMNTEAFF. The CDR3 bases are TGTGCCAGCAGCTTGTATATTATGAACACTGAAGCTTTCTTT.

CDR3 bases: TGTGCCAGCGCCGGGGGCGGGGAGCTGTTTTTT. This sequence encodes CASAGGGELFF. The chain recombines TRBV7-9 with TRBJ2-2; D is possibly TRBD2 (6 bases). The V gene's germline CDR1 is SEHNR and CDR2 FQNEAQ (reference sequence). CDR3 length equals 11 residues. V was trimmed by 8 bases and J by 7 bases, leaving 8 bases between them. Full variable domain (rest looked up from reference TRBV7-9 and TRBJ2-2): DTGVSQNPRHKITKRGQNVTFRCDPISEHNRLYWYRQTLGQGPEFLTYFQNEAQLEKSRLLSDRFSAERPKGSFSTLEIQRTEQGDSAMYLCASAGGGELFFGEGSRLTVL.

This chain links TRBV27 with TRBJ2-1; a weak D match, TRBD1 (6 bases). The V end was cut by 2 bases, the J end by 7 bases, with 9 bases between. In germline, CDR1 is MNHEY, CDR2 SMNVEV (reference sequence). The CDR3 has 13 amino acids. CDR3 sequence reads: CASSLVTGNEQFF. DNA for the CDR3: TGTGCCAGCAGTTTAGTAACAGGGAATGAGCAGTTCTTC.

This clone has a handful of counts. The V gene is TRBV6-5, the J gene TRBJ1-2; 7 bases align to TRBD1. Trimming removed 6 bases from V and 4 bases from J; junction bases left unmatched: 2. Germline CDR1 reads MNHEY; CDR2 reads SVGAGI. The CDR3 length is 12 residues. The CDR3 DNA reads TGTGCCAGCAGCGGACAGGCCTATGGCTACACCTTC. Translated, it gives CASSGQAYGYTF.

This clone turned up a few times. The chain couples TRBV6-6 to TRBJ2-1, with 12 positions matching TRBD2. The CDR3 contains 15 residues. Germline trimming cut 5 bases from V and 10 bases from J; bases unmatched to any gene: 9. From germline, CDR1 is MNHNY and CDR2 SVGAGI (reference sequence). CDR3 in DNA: TGTGCCAGCAGTAACGGACTAGCGGGGTCAAGCGAGCAGTTCTTC. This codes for CASSNGLAGSSEQFF.

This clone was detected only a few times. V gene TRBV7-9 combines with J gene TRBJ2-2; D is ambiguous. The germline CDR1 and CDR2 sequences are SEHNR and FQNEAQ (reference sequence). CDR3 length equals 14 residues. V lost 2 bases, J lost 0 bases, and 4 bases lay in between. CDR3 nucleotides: TGTGCCAGCAGCTTAACAGCGAACACCGGGGAGCTGTTTTTT. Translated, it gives CASSLTANTGELFF.

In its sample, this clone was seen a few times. Written as DNA, the CDR3 is TGTGCCAGCAGTTGGGGACAGGGTCAGTCTGGCTACACCTTC. This gives the protein CASSWGQGQSGYTF. This chain links TRBV6-6 with TRBJ1-2, with 9 nucleotides matching TRBD1. Germline V gene data show CDR1 as MNHNY and CDR2 as SVGAGI (reference sequence). J gave up 7 bases and V 4 bases, and 7 bases lay outside the gene matches. The CDR3 consists of 14 residues.

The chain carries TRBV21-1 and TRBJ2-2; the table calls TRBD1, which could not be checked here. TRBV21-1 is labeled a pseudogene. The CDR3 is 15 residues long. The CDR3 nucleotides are TGTGCCAGCAGCAAAGGACAGGACGACACCGGGGAGCTGTTTTTT. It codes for CASSKGQDDTGELFF.

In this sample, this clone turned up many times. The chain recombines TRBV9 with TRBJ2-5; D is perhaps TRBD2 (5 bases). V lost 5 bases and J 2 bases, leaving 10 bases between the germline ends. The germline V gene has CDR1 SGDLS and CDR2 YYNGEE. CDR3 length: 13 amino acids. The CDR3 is CASSQRDQETQYF. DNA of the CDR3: TGTGCCAGCAGTCAACGGGATCAAGAGACCCAGTACTTC.

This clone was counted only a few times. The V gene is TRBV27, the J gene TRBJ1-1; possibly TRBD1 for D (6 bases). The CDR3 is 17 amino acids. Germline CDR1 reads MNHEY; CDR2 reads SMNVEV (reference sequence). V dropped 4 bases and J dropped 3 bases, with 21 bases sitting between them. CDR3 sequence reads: CASSSYSTGRGDTEAFF. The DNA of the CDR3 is TGTGCCAGCAGTTCTTACTCGACAGGCAGGGGTGACACTGAAGCTTTCTTT.

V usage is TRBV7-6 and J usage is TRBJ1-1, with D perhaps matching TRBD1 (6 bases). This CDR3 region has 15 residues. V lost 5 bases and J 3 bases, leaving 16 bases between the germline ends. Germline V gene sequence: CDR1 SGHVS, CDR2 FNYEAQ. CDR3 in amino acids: CASSQQQGGDTEAFF. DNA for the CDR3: TGTGCCAGCAGCCAACAACAGGGCGGGGACACTGAAGCTTTCTTT.

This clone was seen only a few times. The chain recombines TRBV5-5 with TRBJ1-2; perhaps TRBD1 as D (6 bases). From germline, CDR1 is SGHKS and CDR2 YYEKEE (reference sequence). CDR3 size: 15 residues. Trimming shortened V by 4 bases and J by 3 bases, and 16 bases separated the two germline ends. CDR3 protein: CASSRGTFADYGYTF. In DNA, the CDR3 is TGTGCCAGCAGCAGAGGGACATTTGCCGACTATGGCTACACCTTC.

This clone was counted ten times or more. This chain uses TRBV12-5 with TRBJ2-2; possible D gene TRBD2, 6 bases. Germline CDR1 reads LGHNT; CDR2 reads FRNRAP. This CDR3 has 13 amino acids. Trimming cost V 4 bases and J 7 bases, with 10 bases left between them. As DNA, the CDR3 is TGTGCTAGTGGTTCGGGAGAGTTCGGGGAGCTGTTTTTT. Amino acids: CASGSGEFGELFF.

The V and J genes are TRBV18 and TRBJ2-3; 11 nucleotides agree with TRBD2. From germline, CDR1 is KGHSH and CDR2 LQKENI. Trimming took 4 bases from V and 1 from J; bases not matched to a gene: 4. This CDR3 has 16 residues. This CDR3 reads CASSRKLAGGTDTQYF. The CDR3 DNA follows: TGTGCCAGCTCACGTAAACTAGCGGGAGGCACAGATACGCAGTATTTT.

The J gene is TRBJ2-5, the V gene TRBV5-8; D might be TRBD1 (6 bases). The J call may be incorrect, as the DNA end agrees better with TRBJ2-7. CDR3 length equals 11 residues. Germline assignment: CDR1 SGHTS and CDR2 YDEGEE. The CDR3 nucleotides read TGTGCCAGCAGCACAGGGACCGAGCAGTACTTC. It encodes CASSTGTEQYF.

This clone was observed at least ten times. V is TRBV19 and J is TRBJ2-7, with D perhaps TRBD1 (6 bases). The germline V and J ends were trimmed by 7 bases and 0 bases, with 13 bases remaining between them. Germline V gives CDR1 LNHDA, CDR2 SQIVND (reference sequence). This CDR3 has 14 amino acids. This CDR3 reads CASKKTGSSYEQYF. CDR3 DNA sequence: TGTGCCAGTAAAAAGACAGGTAGCTCCTACGAGCAGTACTTC.